This TCR beta chain was retrieved from a study of somatic mutations in cytotoxic T cells in rheumatoid arthritis. This clone appeared a single time. The antigen remains unidentified. The method was immunoSEQ multiplex PCR; TCRdb's version includes in-frame clones alone and lacks a portion of them. Of roughly 9,800 clones listed, over 80% are singletons. Study-wide points: Of approximately 70 patients, several had a largest CD8+ clone that exceeded 20% of CD8+ cells.

Purity of the CD4+ and CD8+ cells, isolated by positive magnetic bead selection, was checked by flow cytometry. The CDR3 extends over 15 amino acids. Germline V lookup: CDR1 MGHRA, CDR2 YSYEKL. Trimming left V 6 bases short and J 0 bases short, with 12 bases between. The rearrangement links TRBV4-1 to TRBJ2-4; D possibly corresponds to TRBD1 (6 bases). Sequenced input: CD8+ T cells sorted from blood. The receptor was isolated from a woman aged 18-29 years with rheumatoid arthritis. This CDR3 reads CASSHRDLAKNIQYF. The CDR3 region has the DNA TGCGCCAGCAGTCACAGGGATCTAGCCAAAAACATTCAGTACTTC.